This section outlines one T cell receptor beta chain sequence together with its context. TCRdb's table, derived via immunoSEQ multiplex PCR, lists solely in-frame clones and lacks some. This repertoire shows around 90,000 clones, around nine tenths found once; its top ten account for approximately 21%. This sample is part of a study of control samples from healthy donors and cancer patients. The CDR3 totals 14 residues. From germline, CDR1 is GTSNPN and CDR2 SVGIG (reference sequence). Between the trimmed V and J ends, which lost 0 bases and 5 bases, there was a span of 12 bases. Sequenced sample: blood. The TCR sequence derives from a man younger than 40 in good health. The chain combines TRBV30 with TRBJ2-3, with D uncertain. In DNA form, the CDR3 reads TGTGCCTGGAGTGTAAGGGTCGGCGTAGATACGCAGTATTTT. Its protein is CAWSVRVGVDTQYF.